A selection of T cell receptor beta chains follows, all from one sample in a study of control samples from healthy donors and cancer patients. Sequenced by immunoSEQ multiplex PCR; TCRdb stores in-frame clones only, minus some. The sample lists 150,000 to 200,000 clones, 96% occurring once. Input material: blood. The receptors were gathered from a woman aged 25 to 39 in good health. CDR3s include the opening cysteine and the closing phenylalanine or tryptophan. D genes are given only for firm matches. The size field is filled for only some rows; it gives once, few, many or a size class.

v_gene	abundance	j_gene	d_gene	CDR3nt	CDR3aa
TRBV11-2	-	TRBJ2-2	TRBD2	TGTGCCAGCAGCTTAGGGGCGGGAGTCACCGGGGAGCTGTTTTTT	CASSLGAGVTGELFF
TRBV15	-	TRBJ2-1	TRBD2	TGTGCCACCGGGGGGGGTAGCGGGAGCAATGAGCAGTTCTTC	CATGGGSGSNEQFF
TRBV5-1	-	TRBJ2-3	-	TGCGCCAGCAGCTTGGGACAGAAAAGCACAGATACGCAGTATTTT	CASSLGQKSTDTQYF
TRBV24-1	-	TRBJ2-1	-	TGTGCCACCAGTGACCTCGGCAGGGAGCAGTTCTTC	CATSDLGREQFF
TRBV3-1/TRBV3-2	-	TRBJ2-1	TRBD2	TGTGCCAGCAGCCGCTCGGGACTAGCCCACAATGAGCAGTTCTTC	CASSRSGLAHNEQFF
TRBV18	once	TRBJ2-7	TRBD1	TGTGCCAGCTCACCCCGCCTGGGGACAGGGGGGAACTACGAGCAGTACTTC	CASSPRLGTGGNYEQYF
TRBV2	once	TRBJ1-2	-	TGTGCCAGCAGTGAAGCCCGACGGACCTTCAACCGTAGTGGCTACACCTTC	CASSEARRTFNRSGYTF
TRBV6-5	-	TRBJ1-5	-	TGTGCCAGCAGTTTCGGTTTGGATGATCAGCCCCAGCATTTT	CASSFGLDDQPQHF
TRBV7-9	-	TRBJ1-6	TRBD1	TGTGCCAGCAGCTACTCGGGGCAGGGGGCAGCGTCACCCCTCCACTTT	CASSYSGQGAASPLHF
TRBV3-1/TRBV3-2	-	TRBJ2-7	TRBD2	TGTGCCAGCAGCCAGTACAAGGGGACTAGCGAGACCTACGAGCAGTACTTC	CASSQYKGTSETYEQYF
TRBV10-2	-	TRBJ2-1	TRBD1	TGCGCCAGCAGTGAGGGACAGGAGCCCTACAATGAGCAGTTCTTC	CASSEGQEPYNEQFF
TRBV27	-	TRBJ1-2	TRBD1	TGTGCCAGCAGTACGCGACAGGGAAGGGATGGCTACACCTTC	CASSTRQGRDGYTF
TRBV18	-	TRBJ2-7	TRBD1	TGTGCCAGCTCACCACAACAAGGGACAGGGGGTTCCTACGAGCAGTACTTC	CASSPQQGTGGSYEQYF
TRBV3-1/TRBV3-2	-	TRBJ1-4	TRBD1	TGTGCCAGCAGCCACTTCGACAGGGTATCTAATGAAAAACTGTTTTTT	CASSHFDRVSNEKLFF
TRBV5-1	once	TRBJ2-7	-	TGCGCCAGCAGCTTTGTTACAGGGACGGCAAACTCCTACGAGCAGTACTTC	CASSFVTGTANSYEQYF
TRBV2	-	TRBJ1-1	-	TGTGCCAGCAGTGTCGGGGGGGCGACCACTGAAGCTTTCTTT	CASSVGGATTEAFF
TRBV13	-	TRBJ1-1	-	TGTGCCAGCAGAGTGGGGGGAGAAGCTTTCTTT	CASRVGGEAFF
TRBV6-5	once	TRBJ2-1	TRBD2	TGTGCCACCGTTCGCGCGGGGGGGACCTACAATGAGCAGTTCTTC	CATVRAGGTYNEQFF
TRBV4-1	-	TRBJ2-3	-	TGCGCCAGCAGCCAAGGGACTGACACAGATACGCAGTATTTT	CASSQGTDTDTQYF
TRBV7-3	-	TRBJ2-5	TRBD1	TGTGCCAGCAGCTTAGACAGGGGGGTGGAGACCCAGTACTTC	CASSLDRGVETQYF
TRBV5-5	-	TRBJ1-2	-	TGTGCCAGCAGCTTGAGGGCAGGCGACTATGGCTACACCTTC	CASSLRAGDYGYTF
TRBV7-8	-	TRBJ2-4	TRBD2	TGTGCCAGCAGCCCTGGGCGGGGAGGGGTGGCCAAAAACATTCAGTACTTC	CASSPGRGGVAKNIQYF
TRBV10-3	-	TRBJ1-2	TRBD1	TGTGCCATCAGTGAGTCTCAGGGGGCTTGCACCTTC	CAISESQGACTF
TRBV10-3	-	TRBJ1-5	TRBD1	TGTGCCATCAGTGACCTGACAGGGGGCAATCAGCCCCAGCATTTT	CAISDLTGGNQPQHF
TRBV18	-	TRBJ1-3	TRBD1	TGTGCCAGCTCACGCCTGACAGGGTCTGGTGGAAACACCATATATTTT	CASSRLTGSGGNTIYF
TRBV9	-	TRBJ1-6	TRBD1	TGTGCCAGCAGCGAGGCGACAGGGTTGGCTTCACCCCTCCACTTT	CASSEATGLASPLHF
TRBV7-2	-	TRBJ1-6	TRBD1	TGTGCCAGCAGCGCGGACAGGATTTGGTCACCCCTCCACTTT	CASSADRIWSPLHF
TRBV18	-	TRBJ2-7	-	TGTGCCAGCTCCCTAGCTGATAGCTCCTACGAGCAGTACTTC	CASSLADSSYEQYF
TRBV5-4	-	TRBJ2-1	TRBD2	TGTGCCAGCAGCTTGGCCCCTAGCGGGGGTTACAATGAGCAGTTCTTC	CASSLAPSGGYNEQFF
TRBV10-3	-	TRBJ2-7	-	TGTGCCATCAGTGACCCCAGCTTCTACGAGCAGTACTTC	CAISDPSFYEQYF
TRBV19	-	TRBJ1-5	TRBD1	TGTGCCAGCCTAGGACAGGGTAGCAATCAGCCCCAGCATTTT	CASLGQGSNQPQHF
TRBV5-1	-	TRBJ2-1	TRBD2	TGCGCCAGCAGCGATCCCGCACTAGCGGGGACCTACAATGAGCAGTTCTTC	CASSDPALAGTYNEQFF
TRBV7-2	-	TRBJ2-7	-	TGTGCCAGCAGCTTAGACCGAACCTCCTACGAGCAGTACTTC	CASSLDRTSYEQYF
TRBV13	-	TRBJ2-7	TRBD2	TGTGCCAGCAGCTTAGCGGGAGGCGCCTACGAGCAGTACTTC	CASSLAGGAYEQYF
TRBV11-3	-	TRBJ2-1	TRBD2	TGTGCCAGCAGCCGTGGACTAGCGGCGGGTGGTGAGCAGTTCTTC	CASSRGLAAGGEQFF
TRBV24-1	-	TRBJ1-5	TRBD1	TGTGCCACCAGTGAAGGGACAGGGAGGGGGATGCCCCAGCATTTT	CATSEGTGRGMPQHF
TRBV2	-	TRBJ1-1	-	TGTGCCAGCAGTGAAATAATTTTGGGGGTTGAAGCTTTCTTT	CASSEIILGVEAFF
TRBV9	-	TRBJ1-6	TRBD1	TGTGCCAGCAGCGTAGCCGGACAGGGGGCGGGACCCCTCCACTTT	CASSVAGQGAGPLHF
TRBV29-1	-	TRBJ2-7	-	TGCAGCGTTGAACAGGGAGGCAGCGAGCAGTACTTC	CSVEQGGSEQYF
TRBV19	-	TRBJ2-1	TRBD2	TGTGCCAGGGAACTAGCGGGAAAATACAATGAGCAGTTCTTC	CARELAGKYNEQFF
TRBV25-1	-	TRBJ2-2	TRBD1	TGTGCCAGCAGGGACAGGGAAACCGGGGAGCTGTTTTTT	CASRDRETGELFF
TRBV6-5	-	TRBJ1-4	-	TGTGCCAGCAGTTACTCGTATCCCCTCGCGGAAAAACTGTTTTTT	CASSYSYPLAEKLFF
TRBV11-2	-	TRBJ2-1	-	TGTGCCAGCTCGGTGACACCTGAGCAGTTCTTC	CASSVTPEQFF
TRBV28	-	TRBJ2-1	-	TGTGCCAGCAGTTTGGCGGAAGTTTCTCCCAATGAGCAGTTCTTC	CASSLAEVSPNEQFF
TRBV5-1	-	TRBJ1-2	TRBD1	TGCGCCAGCAGCAGGGGACAGGGGGGTGGCTACACCTTC	CASSRGQGGGYTF
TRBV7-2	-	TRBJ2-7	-	TGTGCCAGCAGCCTAACCGGGACACAGACCGAGCAGTACTTC	CASSLTGTQTEQYF